This T cell receptor (beta chain) was documented in a study of T cells in localized non-small cell lung cancer. Whole-study findings and limits: For the top 100 tumor clones, a median roughly 56 also appeared in adjacent lung. A denser population of T cells in blood accompanied longer overall survival. Uninvolved adjacent lung had the highest recorded T cell clonality, with tumor below it.

Generated by immunoSEQ multiplex PCR, the TCRdb table keeps only in-frame clones and is missing some. There are around 50,000 clones in the sample; around 86% occur only once, and about 16% lies in the top ten. This clone is judged medium-sized (0.01 to 0.1%). Its antigen is unidentified. CDR1 and CDR2 (germline): SNHLY, FYNNEI. This CDR3 contains 13 residues. The V and J ends lost 6 bases and 0 bases respectively, with 9 bases between them. The receptor was isolated from a female donor with stage II lung adenocarcinoma. This material consisted of PBMCs, taken before any cancer treatment. The V gene is TRBV2, the J gene TRBJ2-7; D not resolved. CDR3 sequence reads: CASRSDSSYEQYF. The CDR3 DNA is TGTGCCAGCAGGAGCGATAGCTCCTACGAGCAGTACTTC.